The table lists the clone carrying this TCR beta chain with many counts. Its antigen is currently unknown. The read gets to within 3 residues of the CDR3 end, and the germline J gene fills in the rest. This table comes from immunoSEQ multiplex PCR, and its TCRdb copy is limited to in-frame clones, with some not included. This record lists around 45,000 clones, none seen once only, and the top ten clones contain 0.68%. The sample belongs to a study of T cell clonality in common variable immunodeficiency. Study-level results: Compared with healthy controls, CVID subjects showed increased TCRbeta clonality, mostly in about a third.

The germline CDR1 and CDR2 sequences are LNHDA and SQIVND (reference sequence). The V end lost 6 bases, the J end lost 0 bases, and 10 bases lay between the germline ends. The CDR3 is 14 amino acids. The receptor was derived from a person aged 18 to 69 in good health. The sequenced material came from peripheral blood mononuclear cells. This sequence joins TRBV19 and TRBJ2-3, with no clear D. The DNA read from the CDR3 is TGTGCCAGTAGCAGACAAGGGAGCACAGATACG. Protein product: CASSRQGSTDT. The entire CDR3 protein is CASSRQGSTDTQYF.